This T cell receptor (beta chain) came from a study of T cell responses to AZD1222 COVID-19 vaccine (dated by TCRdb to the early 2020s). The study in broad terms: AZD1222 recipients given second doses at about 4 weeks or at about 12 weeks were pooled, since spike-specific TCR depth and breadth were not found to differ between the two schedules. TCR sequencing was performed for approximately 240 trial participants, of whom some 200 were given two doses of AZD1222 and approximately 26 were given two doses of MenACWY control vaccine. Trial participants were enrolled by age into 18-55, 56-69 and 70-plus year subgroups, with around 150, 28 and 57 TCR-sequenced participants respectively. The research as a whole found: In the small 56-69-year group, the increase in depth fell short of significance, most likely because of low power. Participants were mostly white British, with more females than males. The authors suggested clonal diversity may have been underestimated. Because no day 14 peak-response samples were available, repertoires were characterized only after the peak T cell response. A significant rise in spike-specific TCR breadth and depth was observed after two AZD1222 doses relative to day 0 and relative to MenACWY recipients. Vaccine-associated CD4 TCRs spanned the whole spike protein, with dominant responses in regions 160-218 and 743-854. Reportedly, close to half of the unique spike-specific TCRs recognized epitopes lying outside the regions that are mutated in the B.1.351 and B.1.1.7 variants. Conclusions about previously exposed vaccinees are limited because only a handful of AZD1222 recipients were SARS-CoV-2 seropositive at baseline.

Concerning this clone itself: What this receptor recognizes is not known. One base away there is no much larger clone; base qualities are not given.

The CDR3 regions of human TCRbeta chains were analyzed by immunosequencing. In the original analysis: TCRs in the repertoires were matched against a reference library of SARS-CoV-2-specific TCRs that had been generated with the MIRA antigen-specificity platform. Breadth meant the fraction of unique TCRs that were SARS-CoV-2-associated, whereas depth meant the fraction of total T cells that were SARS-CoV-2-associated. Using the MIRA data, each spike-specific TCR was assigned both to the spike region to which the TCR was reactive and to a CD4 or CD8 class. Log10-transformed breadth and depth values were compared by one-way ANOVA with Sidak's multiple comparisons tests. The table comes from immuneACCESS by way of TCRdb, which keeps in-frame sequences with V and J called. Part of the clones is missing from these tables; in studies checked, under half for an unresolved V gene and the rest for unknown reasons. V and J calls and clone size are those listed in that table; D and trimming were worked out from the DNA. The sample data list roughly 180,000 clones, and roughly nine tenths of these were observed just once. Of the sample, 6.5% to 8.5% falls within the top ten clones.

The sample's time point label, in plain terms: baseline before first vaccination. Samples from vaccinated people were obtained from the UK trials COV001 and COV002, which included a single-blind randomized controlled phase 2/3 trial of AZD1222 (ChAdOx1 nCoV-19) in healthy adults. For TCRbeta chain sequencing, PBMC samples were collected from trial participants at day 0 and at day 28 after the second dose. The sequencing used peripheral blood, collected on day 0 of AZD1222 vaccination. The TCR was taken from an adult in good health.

The CDR3 region reads CAGRDLANTEAFF. The base sequence is TGTGCCGGTCGGGACTTGGCCAACACTGAAGCTTTCTTT. The chain uses TRBV2 and TRBJ1-1; TRBD1 is a possible D gene, resting on 5 matching bases. V was cut back by 11 bases and J by 2 bases, leaving a gap of 15 bases between them. The CDR3 sequence holds 13 residues, the cysteine and phenylalanine included. Only CDR3 DNA is held: 39 bases, read in frame from base 1. CDR1 SNHLY and CDR2 FYNNEI were looked up in the germline V gene.